Sequencing of this T cell receptor (beta chain) was carried out in a study of T cell responses to AZD1222 COVID-19 vaccine. Overall study results and limits: Baseline testing showed seropositivity in only five or six AZD1222 recipients. Across the whole spike, CD4 TCRs peaked at regions 160-218 and 743-854.

This table comes from immunoSEQ multiplex PCR, and its TCRdb copy is limited to in-frame clones, with some not included. In the table there are 26,000 or so clones, over 75% of which are singletons. Pooling of second doses given at about 4 or about 12 weeks was done. Concerning this clone itself: Its antigen is as yet unknown.

The sequenced sample was peripheral blood, obtained 28 days after the second AZD1222 dose. The receptor was isolated from an adult who received the AZD1222 COVID-19 vaccine.

This CDR3 is CASSPGQGTYEQYF. The CDR3 DNA sequence: TGTGCCAGCTCACCGGGACAGGGGACCTACGAGCAGTACTTC. J is TRBJ2-7 and V is TRBV18, with TRBD1 identical over 10 bases. Germline loops: CDR1 KGHSH, CDR2 LQKENI. V lost 3 bases to trimming and J lost 2 bases; unmatched junction nucleotides: 1. This CDR3 comprises 14 residues.